This TCR beta chain was observed in a study of vaccination effects on CD4 cells after COVID-19. Across the study: It was two doses of either the BNT162b2 or mRNA-1273 vaccine that participants received. Whole-study findings and limits: Infection- and vaccine-induced clones contracted markedly late after vaccination.

For this clone: Its antigen remains unknown.

Sequencing followed a ViraFEST assay step that expanded antigen-specific CD4+ T cells with viral peptide pools. Once cultured for about 9 days, the cells underwent separation to obtain CD4+ T cells. Nobody among the vaccine recipients had prior SARS-CoV-2 infection (nucleocapsid antibodies were negative). Trimming shortened V by 4 bases and J by 1 base, and 4 bases separated the two germline ends. This CDR3 has 12 amino acids. Germline CDR1 is LGHNT and CDR2 is FRNRAP. Here immunoSEQ multiplex PCR was the method, and the copy in TCRdb shows in-frame clones only, minus some. The sample contains about 55,000 clones, approximately 70% of which appear only once.

This sequence joins TRBV12-5 and TRBJ1-1; D is ambiguous. This TCR came from a human donor who received a COVID-19 vaccine. The source material was CD4+ T cells from PBMCs cultured with SARS-CoV-2 spike peptides, sampled before COVID-19 vaccination. In DNA form, the CDR3 reads TGTGCTAGTGGTTCAGGGAACACTGAAGCTTTCTTT. Translation gives CASGSGNTEAFF.